Below, 26 T cell receptor beta chains from the same sample are listed, as sequenced in a study of CD8 T cells in ankylosing spondylitis. A single record per CDR3 protein comes from TCRdb applying MiXCR to the 5' RACE reads. The data show about 480,000 distinct CDR3 sequences, more than 15% seen once. For these receptors, no antigen is known. Study findings and constraints: For ankylosing spondylitis blood, a TCR beta motif of eight or nine highly homologous variants appeared characteristic.

The material sequenced was blood, either unsorted or a sorted T cell fraction (not recorded which). These receptors were obtained from a male donor with ankylosing spondylitis.

The rearrangement joins TRBV29-1 to TRBJ1-3; D unclear. CDR1 and CDR2 from the germline V gene are SQVTM and ANQGSEA. Trimming left V 6 bases short and J 0 bases short, with 9 bases between. There are 13 residues in the CDR3. The DNA of the CDR3 is TGCAGCGTCGGGTCTGACTCTGGAAACACCATATATTTT. Translating it yields CSVGSDSGNTIYF.

This clonotype was found a few times. The V call is TRBV24-1, the J call TRBJ1-2; 8 bases are a match to TRBD1. Unmatched junction bases numbered 5, after V lost 3 bases and J lost 3 bases. The CDR3 has 15 amino acids. The germline V gene encodes CDR1 KGHDR and CDR2 SFDVKD. CDR3 nucleotide sequence: TGTGCCACCAGTGATCGTCGGACAGGGTACTATGGCTACACCTTC. Translating gives CATSDRRTGYYGYTF.

The chain recombines TRBV12-3 or TRBV12-4 with TRBJ1-1; TRBD1 matches at 10 bases. Trimming removed 5 bases from V and 5 bases from J; junction bases left unmatched: 8. The CDR3 consists of 15 residues. CDR3 DNA: TGTGCCAGCAGTCGGCCCGGGACAGGGGAAACTGAAGCTTTCTTT. Protein: CASSRPGTGETEAFF.

This clonotype occurred once. This chain uses TRBV2 with TRBJ2-7, with 11 bases that match TRBD1. Germline loops: CDR1 SNHLY, CDR2 FYNNEI. V trimming: 3 bases; J trimming: 2 bases; junction bases outside the gene matches: 6. The CDR3 extends over 16 amino acids. The CDR3 loop reads CASSDSGQGAPYEQYF. CDR3 nucleotide sequence: TGTGCCAGCAGTGATTCCGGACAGGGGGCTCCCTACGAGCAGTACTTC.

This clonotype was seen a single time. V usage is TRBV7-9 and J usage is TRBJ2-1; the match to TRBD2 covers 8 bases. There are 14 residues in the CDR3. The germline V gene has CDR1 SEHNR and CDR2 FQNEAQ (reference sequence). V lost 1 base and J lost 8; bases outside the gene matches: 4. CDR3 sequence: CASSLVETSDEQFF. The CDR3 DNA is TGTGCCAGCAGCTTAGTAGAGACTAGCGATGAGCAGTTCTTC.

This clonotype was seen repeatedly, ten times or more. The chain links TRBV5-1 to TRBJ2-1; the match to TRBD2 covers 9 bases. V lost 0 bases and J lost 5; bases outside the gene matches: 3. Germline V lookup: CDR1 SGHRS, CDR2 YFSETQ. The CDR3 sequence is 15 residues long. Here the CDR3 DNA reads TGCGCCAGCAGCTTGGGGACTAGCGATAACAATGAGCAGTTCTTC. Its translation is CASSLGTSDNNEQFF.

This clonotype was observed a few times. The rearrangement joins TRBV6-2 or TRBV6-3 to TRBJ2-3; D perhaps matches TRBD2 (5 bases). V shed 6 bases and J shed 1 base, with 17 bases lying between them. Looked up from germline, CDR1 is MNHEY and CDR2 is SVGEGT. This CDR3 spans 16 amino acids. The CDR3 protein is CASSSYQGGGTDTQYF. DNA of the CDR3: TGTGCCAGCAGCTCCTACCAAGGAGGAGGCACAGATACGCAGTATTTT.

This clonotype was seen only a few times. This sequence joins TRBV6-5 and TRBJ2-2, with D perhaps assigned TRBD1 or TRBD2 (6 bases each). V gave up 1 base and J gave up 0 bases, with 9 bases separating them. CDR1 and CDR2 from the germline V gene are MNHEY and SVGAGI. CDR3 length: 16 residues. CDR3 loop: CASSYLGGTNTGELFF. CDR3 nucleotides: TGTGCCAGCAGTTACTTAGGGGGGACGAACACCGGGGAGCTGTTTTTT.

This clonotype showed up many times. This chain links TRBV20-1 with TRBJ2-3; 13 nucleotides match TRBD2. Germline V gene sequence: CDR1 DFQATT, CDR2 SNEGSKA (reference sequence). After removal of 4 bases from V and 2 bases from J, the junction contained 9 bases not matched to a gene. This CDR3 has 17 amino acids. The chain's CDR3 is CSATETSGGTFTDTQYF. The CDR3 DNA follows: TGCAGTGCTACAGAGACTAGCGGGGGGACCTTCACAGATACGCAGTATTTT.

This clonotype was observed at least ten times. This chain joins TRBV12-3 or TRBV12-4 and TRBJ1-1; perhaps TRBD1 as D (6 bases). The CDR3 has 16 residues. V dropped 5 bases and J dropped 3 bases, with 19 bases sitting between them. The CDR3: CASSPTLGAGDTEAFF. CDR3 nucleotides: TGTGCCAGCAGTCCGACCCTCGGGGCAGGGGACACTGAAGCTTTCTTT.

This clonotype was counted between two and nine times. The chain combines TRBV7-3 with TRBJ1-1, with D possibly being TRBD1 (5 bases). The germline CDR1 and CDR2 sequences are SGHTA and FQGTGA. V gave up 0 bases and J gave up 7 bases, with 12 bases separating them. There are 14 residues in the CDR3. The CDR3 DNA reads TGTGCCAGCAGCTTAACCTCTGTGCAGGGTGAAGCTTTCTTT. This encodes CASSLTSVQGEAFF.

This clonotype came up a few times. V usage is TRBV29-1 and J usage is TRBJ2-7; 9 bases match TRBD2. Germline trimming cut 6 bases from V and 4 bases from J; bases unmatched to any gene: 4. The germline CDR1 and CDR2 sequences are SQVTM and ANQGSEA. The CDR3 runs to 12 residues. The CDR3 coding sequence is TGCAGCGTACTTAGCGGGAGTTACGAGCAGTACTTC. It yields the protein CSVLSGSYEQYF.

This clonotype turned up a few times. The chain recombines TRBV6-6 with TRBJ1-2, with 7 bases identical to TRBD1. This CDR3 is built from 13 residues. Trimming took 5 bases from V and 8 from J; bases not matched to a gene: 8. Germline V gene lookup returns CDR1 MNHNY and CDR2 SVGAGI (reference sequence). Here the CDR3 reads CASSARGARGYTF. DNA of the CDR3: TGTGCCAGCAGTGCCAGGGGGGCTCGGGGCTACACCTTC.

The chain combines TRBV19 with TRBJ2-1; 9 bases line up with TRBD2. This CDR3 comprises 15 residues. The V gene's germline CDR1 is LNHDA and CDR2 SQIVND (reference sequence). The V gene end was trimmed by 5 bases and the J gene end by 6 bases; junction bases not matched to a gene: 8. The CDR3 DNA is TGTGCCAGTAGTCGGGACGGCGGGAGGGCCAATGAGCAGTTCTTC. Encoded protein: CASSRDGGRANEQFF.

The gene calls are TRBV20-1 and TRBJ2-6, with 10 bases identical to TRBD1. Looked up from germline, CDR1 is DFQATT and CDR2 is SNEGSKA (reference sequence). The CDR3 totals 16 residues. Unmatched junction bases numbered 4, after V lost 3 bases and J lost 2 bases. CDR3 protein: CSASRGQGPGANVLTF. The CDR3 DNA follows: TGCAGTGCTAGCCGGGGACAGGGGCCTGGGGCCAACGTCCTGACTTTC.

V gene TRBV20-1 combines with J gene TRBJ2-2, with D possibly being TRBD2 (6 bases). In germline, CDR1 is DFQATT, CDR2 SNEGSKA (reference sequence). V was cut by 6 bases and J by 2 bases, with 13 bases left in between. The CDR3 runs 14 residues. As DNA, the CDR3 is TGCAGTGCCGCTAGGGGAGGAAACACCGGGGAGCTGTTTTTT. Its translation: CSAARGGNTGELFF.

The chain links TRBV20-1 to TRBJ2-7, with D unclear. Germline CDR1 reads DFQATT; CDR2 reads SNEGSKA (reference sequence). This CDR3 has 13 amino acids. With 1 base removed from V and 0 bases from J, the gap between germline ends came to 7 bases. CDR3 in DNA: TGCAGTGCTAGAGCCCCAAACTCCTACGAGCAGTACTTC. Protein product: CSARAPNSYEQYF.

This clonotype was detected only a few times. The CDR3 region is CASTHGTGGDTQYF. CDR3 in DNA: TGCGCCAGCACCCACGGGACGGGAGGAGATACGCAGTATTTT. The chain carries TRBV5-1 and TRBJ2-3; 7 bases agree with TRBD2. V lost 6 bases to trimming and J lost 5 bases; unmatched junction nucleotides: 9. The germline gives CDR1 SGHRS, CDR2 YFSETQ. The CDR3 runs 14 residues.

Many counts were recorded for this clonotype. V is TRBV5-1 and J is TRBJ1-5; possibly TRBD1 for D (6 bases). Trimming removed 1 base at V and 6 bases at J, with 14 bases between. From germline, CDR1 is SGHRS and CDR2 YFSETQ. This CDR3 has 15 residues. CDR3 residues: CASSLSGGAGQPQHF. CDR3 sequence (DNA): TGCGCCAGCAGCTTGTCGGGGGGGGCGGGTCAGCCCCAGCATTTT.

This clonotype has a count of ten or more. CDR3 DNA: TGTGCCAGCAGTTCGCCTGCGTCGATGGGCATTCAGTACTTC. Its translation: CASSSPASMGIQYF. This chain links TRBV12-3 or TRBV12-4 with TRBJ2-4; D remains ambiguous. The length of the CDR3 is 14 residues. Trimming took 4 bases from V and 9 from J, leaving 16 bases between them.

The chain joins TRBV7-6 to TRBJ2-1, with D possibly called TRBD1 or TRBD2 (5 bases each). The CDR3 runs 13 residues. CDR1 is SGHVS and CDR2 is FNYEAQ in the germline V gene. V lost 8 bases to trimming and J lost 4 bases, with 12 bases between them. The CDR3 is CASARDPYNEQFF. CDR3 DNA sequence: TGTGCCAGCGCCCGGGACCCTTACAATGAGCAGTTCTTC.

This clonotype has only a few counts. The chain combines TRBV6-5 with TRBJ1-2; D unresolved. V shed 0 bases and J shed 5 bases, with 16 bases lying between them. In germline, CDR1 is MNHEY, CDR2 SVGAGI. CDR3 length equals 16 residues. CDR3 in DNA: TGTGCCAGCAGTTACTCCTTAGTTTCCGCCCCTTATGGCTACACCTTC. Its translation is CASSYSLVSAPYGYTF.

J is TRBJ1-4 and V is TRBV16; possible D gene TRBD1, 5 bases. The V end was cut by 1 base, the J end by 7 bases, with 10 bases between. The CDR3 length is 14 residues. Germline CDR1 reads KGHSY; CDR2 reads FQNENV. CDR3 loop: CASSQYRGGEKLFF. The CDR3 coding sequence is TGTGCCAGCAGCCAATACCGGGGCGGTGAAAAACTGTTTTTT.

This clonotype showed up just a few times. The chain joins TRBV6-2 or TRBV6-3 to TRBJ2-2; D gene uncertain. This CDR3 region has 16 residues. Per germline, CDR1 MNHEY and CDR2 SVGEGT. Trimming stripped 7 bases from V and 0 bases from J, with 15 bases between. This CDR3 reads CASTPVWAANTGELFF. For the CDR3, the DNA is TGTGCCAGCACCCCTGTCTGGGCCGCGAACACCGGGGAGCTGTTTTTT.

The chain recombines TRBV6-2 or TRBV6-3 with TRBJ2-3, with a tentative D call TRBD2 (6 bases). V gave up 2 bases and J gave up 7 bases, with 13 bases separating them. The CDR3 is 14 amino acids. Germline-derived CDR1 and CDR2 are MNHEY and SVGEGT. CDR3 protein: CASSYTRGGHTQYF. CDR3 sequence (DNA): TGTGCCAGCAGTTACACGAGGGGAGGCCATACGCAGTATTTT.

The chain carries TRBV7-3 and TRBJ2-5; D is perhaps TRBD2 (5 bases). Germline V gives CDR1 SGHTA, CDR2 FQGTGA. The CDR3 has 13 amino acids. V was shortened by 8 bases and J by 5 bases, with 15 bases between the two germline ends. Written as DNA, the CDR3 is TGTGCCAGCGCCCGGGGAAAAAAGGAGACCCAGTACTTC. Translation: CASARGKKETQYF.